A single T cell receptor beta chain is shown here with its context. Generated by immunoSEQ multiplex PCR, the TCRdb table keeps only in-frame clones and is missing some. Among roughly 180,000 clones, around 85% were seen once, and the ten largest hold 6.5% to 7.5%. The data belong to a study of blood T cell repertoires in COVID-19. Background on the study: Sites across the United States, Italy and Spain contributed samples from acute and convalescent COVID-19.

This CDR3 comprises 15 residues. The junction had 6 bases not matched to a gene; V was cut back by 6 bases and J by 1 base. Germline V gene sequence: CDR1 MNHEY, CDR2 SVGAGI. The TCR comes from a man aged 80 or over with COVID-19, enrolled during active disease. V is TRBV6-5 and J is TRBJ1-1; 9 bases agree with TRBD1. The sequencing input was peripheral blood. The CDR3 DNA reads as TGTGCCAGCAGCAATACAGGGGGCAGGAACACTGAAGCTTTCTTT. Its protein product is CASSNTGGRNTEAFF.